A single sample gave rise to the 17 T cell receptor beta chains below, sequenced in a study of blood T cells in healthy people across ages. For the second PCR, which ran for about 6 to 11 cycles, a sample-barcoded 5' primer and a J-beta primer mix were used. In TCRdb, the 5' RACE reads were re-called with MiXCR into one record per CDR3 protein. The sample holds over a million distinct CDR3 sequences; roughly 40% are singletons and the top ten take approximately 7.9%. The specimen was blood. Every receptor here comes from a woman in her late teens or twenties in good health.

Worth noting for this clonotype: Germline and junction disagree at one end, which may indicate a read error. The chain carries TRBV20-1 and TRBJ1-3, with a possible D match to TRBD1 (6 bases). The V gene's germline CDR1 is DFQATT and CDR2 SNEGSKA (reference sequence). This CDR3 is built from 14 residues. The chain's CDR3 is CSARGTPSGNTIYF. The CDR3 bases are TGCAGTGCAAGAGGGACACCCTCTGGAAACACCATATATTTT.

This rearrangement joins TRBV20-1 to TRBJ2-4, with no clear D. The J call is uncertain, as TRBJ2-7 better fits the DNA end. CDR1 is DFQATT, CDR2 SNEGSKA, per germline (reference sequence). This CDR3 has 13 amino acids. The chain's CDR3 is CSASTVSEHEQYF. In nucleotides, the CDR3 is TGCAGTGCCTCGACCGTCAGCGAGCACGAGCAGTACTTC.

As for this clonotype: At one end, the junction sequence differs from germline, possibly due to a read error. The DNA of the CDR3 is TGTGCCGGCAGTTCCGAAGGGTATAGCAATCAGCCCCAGCATTTT. This sequence encodes CAGSSEGYSNQPQHF. This chain connects TRBV6-5 to TRBJ1-5; D remains unclear. This CDR3 spans 15 amino acids. Per germline, CDR1 MNHEY and CDR2 SVGAGI.

A remark on this clonotype: Compared with germline, one end of the junction differs, possibly owing to a read error. The chain joins TRBV7-7 to TRBJ2-3; 9 nucleotides align to TRBD1. This CDR3 comprises 15 residues. Germline values: CDR1 SSHAT, CDR2 FNYEAQ (reference sequence). CDR3 DNA sequence: TGTGCCAACAGCTTAACAGGGGGCCTGACAGATACGCAGTATTTT. As protein: CANSLTGGLTDTQYF.

This clonotype came up a few times. Here the CDR3 DNA reads TGTGCCAGCAGTTATGACTGGACGGACGGGCATCCCCTCCACTTT. Amino acids: CASSYDWTDGHPLHF. The genes are TRBV6-5 and TRBJ1-6, with no clear D. The germline V gene encodes CDR1 MNHEY and CDR2 SVGAGI. This CDR3 has 15 residues. Trimming removed 3 bases at V and 13 bases at J, with 19 bases between.

The chain employs TRBV25-1 and TRBJ2-5; 9 nucleotides agree with TRBD1. V was pared by 3 bases and J by 4 bases, with 9 bases of the junction left unmatched. Looked up from germline, CDR1 is MGHDK and CDR2 is SYGVNS. The CDR3 sequence is 16 residues long. The chain's CDR3 is CASSDRDRALGETQYF. The CDR3 DNA is TGTGCCAGCAGTGACCGGGACAGGGCCCTAGGAGAGACCCAGTACTTC.

The J gene is TRBJ2-5, the V gene TRBV20-1; TRBD2 matches 10 bases. Germline CDR1 DFQATT, CDR2 SNEGSKA (reference sequence). The trim removed 6 bases at V and 11 bases at J, leaving 18 bases unmatched. The CDR3 has 15 amino acids. The CDR3 reads CSAPIAGGGHNEQYF. CDR3 DNA: TGCAGTGCACCCATAGCGGGAGGCGGGCACAATGAGCAGTACTTC.

This clonotype was seen more than once but under ten times. The CDR3 reads CASSWGQASYGYTF. The CDR3 region has the DNA TGTGCCAGCAGCTGGGGACAGGCGTCCTATGGCTACACCTTC. The chain combines TRBV7-3 with TRBJ1-2; 8 bases are shared with TRBD1. The CDR3 consists of 14 residues. Trimming at V came to 4 bases and at J to 4 bases, leaving 5 bases not matched to a gene. The germline V gene has CDR1 SGHTA and CDR2 FQGTGA.

The rearrangement links TRBV7-3 to TRBJ2-1; D is ambiguous. V lost 2 bases, J lost 9 bases, and 11 bases lay in between. This CDR3 has 13 residues. Germline CDR1 reads SGHTA; CDR2 reads FQGTGA. CDR3: CASSLPQLSEQFF. The CDR3 DNA follows: TGTGCCAGCAGCTTACCCCAACTAAGTGAGCAGTTCTTC.

V gene TRBV5-1 combines with J gene TRBJ1-1, with 9 bases that match TRBD1. Germline CDR1 and CDR2: SGHRS and YFSETQ. The CDR3 consists of 15 residues. V was pared by 4 bases and J by 4 bases, with 8 bases of the junction left unmatched. The chain's CDR3 is CASSAGQGKVTEAFF. CDR3 nucleotides: TGCGCCAGCAGCGCGGGACAGGGAAAGGTCACTGAAGCTTTCTTT.

V and J are TRBV20-1 and TRBJ1-1, with D unclear. The germline gives CDR1 DFQATT, CDR2 SNEGSKA (reference sequence). V lost 2 bases and J lost 0, with 13 bases in between. The CDR3 consists of 15 residues. Written as DNA, the CDR3 is TGCAGTGCTAGACACAACGCAGTCCTGAACACTGAAGCTTTCTTT. Amino acids: CSARHNAVLNTEAFF.

With respect to this clonotype: At one of its ends the junction is not consistent with the germline gene, which may arise from a read error. The chain employs TRBV7-2 and TRBJ1-1; no firm D call. From germline, CDR1 is SGHTA and CDR2 FQGNSA. The CDR3 length is 14 residues. CDR3 sequence (DNA): TGTGCCGGCAGCTTCGCCAGGAGTAACACTGAAGCTTTCTTT. This codes for CAGSFARSNTEAFF.

The chain combines TRBV12-3 or TRBV12-4 with TRBJ1-3; a weak D match, TRBD1 (5 bases). The CDR3 extends over 18 amino acids. Trimming cost V 6 bases and J 0 bases, with 21 bases left between them. CDR3 nucleotide sequence: TGTGCCAGCAGCCATCCTACCGGGGGACCACTCTCTGGAAACACCATATATTTT. It is translated as CASSHPTGGPLSGNTIYF.

As DNA, the CDR3 is TGTGCCACCAGTGATTCAGGGGTCCTCGCACGGTATTTT. Protein: CATSDSGVLARYF. The chain combines TRBV24-1 with TRBJ2-3, with D possibly matching TRBD1 (6 bases). V lost 2 bases to trimming and J lost 14 bases, with 16 bases between them. CDR1 and CDR2 (germline): KGHDR, SFDVKD. CDR3 length: 13 amino acids.

This chain links TRBV15 with TRBJ1-1; a possible D gene is TRBD1 (5 bases). This CDR3 spans 15 amino acids. The germline CDR1 and CDR2 sequences are LNHNV and YYDKDF (reference sequence). Trimming removed 5 bases at V and 3 bases at J, with 16 bases between. CDR3 region: CATSYRGSPYTEAFF. CDR3 nucleotide sequence: TGTGCCACCAGCTATCGGGGCTCCCCATACACTGAAGCTTTCTTT.

V is TRBV6-1 and J is TRBJ2-3; possible D gene TRBD2, 6 bases. V lost 8 bases to trimming and J lost 1 base, with 22 bases between them. Germline V gives CDR1 MNHNS, CDR2 SASEGT. CDR3 size: 17 residues. CDR3 loop: CASLFPIWGGGTDTQYF. The DNA of the CDR3 is TGTGCCAGCCTCTTCCCTATTTGGGGAGGAGGCACAGATACGCAGTATTTT.

In regard to this clonotype: One end of the junction varies from germline; a read error may be responsible. The chain combines TRBV12-3 or TRBV12-4 with TRBJ2-3; 9 bases match TRBD2. There are 15 residues in the CDR3. The chain's CDR3 is CASSVSGGSTDTRYF. DNA for the CDR3: TGTGCCAGCAGTGTTAGCGGGGGCTCCACAGATACGCGGTATTTT.